This T cell receptor beta chain was sequenced in a study of post-analysis software for immune sequencing data. The wider study: In terms of disease course, relapsing-remitting, secondary progressive and progressive-relapsing multiple sclerosis were included.

Germline CDR1 reads MNHNY; CDR2 reads SVGAGI (reference sequence). This CDR3 is built from 15 residues. Unmatched junction bases numbered 8, after V lost 5 bases and J lost 5 bases. As regards this clonotype: What it binds is not known.

Unique molecular identifiers were built into the TCR beta cDNA libraries. T cells numbering roughly 0.9 to 10 million yielded cDNA molecules that totaled about 500,000. TCRdb fed the PCR reads into MiXCR, producing one record per CDR3 protein. This table holds roughly 570,000 distinct CDR3 sequences, approximately 34% found once. Study results and caveats: Patients had higher frequencies than controls of about five TRBV segments, including TRBV5-6, TRBV5-1 and TRBV20-1. Strong co-clustering by F measure was evident for samples that had been prepared in the same batch. Normalized Chao1 diversity in multiple sclerosis patients fell significantly below that of controls.

This receptor was obtained from a girl younger than 18 with multiple sclerosis. Source material: blood. The rearrangement joins TRBV6-6 to TRBJ1-2; 10 bases match TRBD1. The CDR3 DNA sequence: TGTGCCAGCAGTGACCGGACAGGGGGAGTTTATGGCTACACCTTC. Protein product: CASSDRTGGVYGYTF.